One T cell receptor beta chain is described in this entry. Its antigen is undetermined. The method was immunoSEQ multiplex PCR; TCRdb's version includes in-frame clones alone and lacks a portion of them. Here the sample spans tens of thousands of clones, approximately 90% being singletons. V was cut by 2 bases and J by 9 bases, with 11 bases left in between. There are 13 residues in the CDR3. Germline values: CDR1 LGHNA, CDR2 YNFKEQ. These data are taken from a study of resident and recirculating memory T cells in vitiligo. Study background: Samples were epidermis from two lesional and two nonlesional sites, plus PBMCs. The samples were homogenized without cell sorting before genomic DNA extraction.

Study-wide results and caveats: Clonality differed among vitiligo lesions, with no unique dominant clone. Non-conserved TCRs across sites and patients suggested distinct clones per lesion.

Sequencing used blood. The clonotype comes from a male donor with vitiligo. The rearrangement links TRBV4-2 to TRBJ2-1; D not resolved. CDR3 residues: CASSQNQQPEQFF. As DNA, the CDR3 is TGTGCCAGCAGCCAAAACCAACAACCTGAGCAGTTCTTC.